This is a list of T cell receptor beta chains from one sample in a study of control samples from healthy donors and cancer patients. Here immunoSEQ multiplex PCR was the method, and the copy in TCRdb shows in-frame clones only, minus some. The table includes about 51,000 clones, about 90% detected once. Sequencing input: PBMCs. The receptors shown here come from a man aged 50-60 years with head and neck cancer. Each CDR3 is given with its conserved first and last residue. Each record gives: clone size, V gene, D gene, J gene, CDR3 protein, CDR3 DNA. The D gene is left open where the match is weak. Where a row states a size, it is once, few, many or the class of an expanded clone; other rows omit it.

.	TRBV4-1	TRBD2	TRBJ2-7	CASSRGGGAYEQYF	TGCGCCAGCAGCCGTGGGGGAGGGGCCTACGAGCAGTACTTC
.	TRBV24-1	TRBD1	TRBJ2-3	CATTPSRQGASGADTQYF	TGTGCCACCACCCCCTCTCGACAGGGGGCATCAGGGGCAGATACGCAGTATTTT
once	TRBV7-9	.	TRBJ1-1	CASRYTDNTEAFF	TGTGCCAGCAGATACACAGATAACACTGAAGCTTTCTTT
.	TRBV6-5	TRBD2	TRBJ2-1	CASKRAGFYNEQFF	TGTGCCAGCAAAAGAGCGGGGTTCTACAATGAGCAGTTCTTC
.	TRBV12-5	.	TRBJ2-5	CASQLSTVQETQYF	TGTGCTAGCCAACTGTCGACAGTACAAGAGACCCAGTACTTC
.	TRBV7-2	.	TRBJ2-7	CASSLRRALEQYF	TGTGCCAGCAGCTTAAGAAGGGCCCTCGAGCAGTACTTC
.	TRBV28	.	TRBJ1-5	CASSLKDWVGVLSQHF	TGTGCCAGCAGTTTAAAAGATTGGGTGGGGGTTTTGTCCCAGCATTTT
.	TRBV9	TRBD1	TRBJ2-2	CASSAEGGFNTGELFF	TGTGCCAGCAGCGCGGAAGGGGGCTTCAACACCGGGGAGCTGTTTTTT
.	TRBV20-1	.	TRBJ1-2	CSASPEAAGYGYTF	TGCAGTGCTAGTCCCGAGGCGGCGGGCTATGGCTACACCTTC
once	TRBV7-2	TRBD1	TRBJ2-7	CASSEGTGGSYEQYF	TGTGCCAGCTCCGAGGGGACAGGGGGATCCTACGAGCAGTACTTC
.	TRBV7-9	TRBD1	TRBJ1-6	CASSLTGQVHSPLHF	TGTGCCAGCAGCTTAACCGGACAGGTCCATTCACCCCTCCACTTT
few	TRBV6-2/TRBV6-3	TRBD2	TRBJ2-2	CASSYSSPRLAVWNTGELFF	TGTGCCAGCAGTTACTCCTCTCCTCGACTAGCGGTCTGGAACACCGGGGAGCTGTTTTTT
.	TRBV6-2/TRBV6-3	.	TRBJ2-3	CASSYLGGRSTQYF	TGTGCCAGCAGTTACTTGGGGGGGCGAAGTACGCAGTATTTT
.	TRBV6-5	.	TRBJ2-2	CASSYQGRVPGELFF	TGTGCCAGCAGTTACCAGGGAAGAGTCCCCGGGGAGCTGTTTTTT
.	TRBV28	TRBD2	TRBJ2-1	CASSSLTSGAYNEQFF	TGTGCCAGCAGTTCTTTAACTAGCGGGGCCTACAATGAGCAGTTCTTC
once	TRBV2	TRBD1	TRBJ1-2	CASSSDREVYGYTF	TGTGCCAGCAGTTCCGACAGGGAAGTCTATGGCTACACCTTC
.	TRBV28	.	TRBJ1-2	CASSLTTREGYTF	TGTGCCAGCAGTTTGACGACGAGGGAGGGCTACACCTTC
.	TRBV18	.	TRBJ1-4	CASSPGVPFATNEKLFF	TGTGCCAGCTCACCAGGGGTACCCTTTGCAACTAATGAAAAACTGTTTTTT
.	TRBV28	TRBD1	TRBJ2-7	CASSLSQGVGEQYF	TGTGCCAGCAGTTTATCCCAGGGGGTGGGCGAGCAGTACTTC
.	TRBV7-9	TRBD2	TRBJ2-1	CASSLSTGGDEQFF	TGTGCCAGCAGCTTAAGTACGGGAGGAGATGAGCAGTTCTTC
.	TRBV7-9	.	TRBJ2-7	CASSPWASGVYEQYF	TGTGCCAGCAGCCCGTGGGCGTCGGGGGTTTACGAGCAGTACTTC
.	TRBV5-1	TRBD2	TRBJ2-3	CASSAGLGLTDTQYF	TGCGCCAGCAGCGCGGGACTAGGGCTCACAGATACGCAGTATTTT
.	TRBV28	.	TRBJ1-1	CASTSAHISLF	TGTGCCAGCACCTCCGCCCACATCAGCTTATTT
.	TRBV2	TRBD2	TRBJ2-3	CASSGETSGGSNTQYF	TGTGCCAGCAGTGGAGAGACTAGCGGGGGGTCGAATACGCAGTATTTT
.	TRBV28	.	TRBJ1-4	CASHQGPTNEKLFF	TGTGCCAGCCATCAGGGGCCTACTAATGAAAAACTGTTTTTT
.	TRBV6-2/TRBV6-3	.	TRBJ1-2	CASSPWGLDGYTF	TGTGCCAGCAGCCCCTGGGGGCTGGATGGCTACACCTTC
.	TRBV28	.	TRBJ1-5	CASSFTSQARDNQPQHF	TGTGCCAGCAGTTTTACATCCCAGGCAAGGGACAATCAGCCCCAGCATTTT
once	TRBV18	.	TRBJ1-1	CASSPNQGLNTEAFF	TGTGCCAGCTCACCAAACCAGGGTTTGAACACTGAAGCTTTCTTT
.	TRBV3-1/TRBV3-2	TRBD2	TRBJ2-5	CASSLSGTTPQETQYF	TGTGCCAGCAGTCTTTCCGGGACTACGCCTCAAGAGACCCAGTACTTC
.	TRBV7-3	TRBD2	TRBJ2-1	CASSSSGGPYNEQFF	TGTGCCAGCAGCTCGAGCGGGGGGCCTTACAATGAGCAGTTCTTC
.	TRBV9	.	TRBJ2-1	CASSVRAYNEQFF	TGTGCCAGCAGCGTACGCGCATACAATGAGCAGTTCTTC
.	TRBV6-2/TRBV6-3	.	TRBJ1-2	CATSTVVGYGYTF	TGTGCCACCAGCACGGTGGTCGGCTATGGCTACACCTTC
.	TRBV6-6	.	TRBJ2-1	CASSPDTTYNEQFF	TGTGCCAGCAGCCCGGATACGACCTACAATGAGCAGTTCTTC
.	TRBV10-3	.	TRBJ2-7	CAIREGTEPTYEQYF	TGTGCCATCAGGGAGGGGACCGAGCCTACCTACGAGCAGTACTTC
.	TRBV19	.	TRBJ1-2	CASRTDRTVGYTF	TGTGCCAGTAGAACCGACAGGACGGTAGGCTACACCTTC
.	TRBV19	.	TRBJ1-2	CASSIDRGLGYTF	TGTGCCAGTAGTATAGATCGCGGATTGGGCTACACCTTC
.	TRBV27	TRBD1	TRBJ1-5	CASSTGVAGQPQHF	TGTGCCAGCAGCACAGGGGTAGCGGGTCAGCCCCAGCATTTT
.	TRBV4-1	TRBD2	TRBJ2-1	CASSQVESGRFHNEQFF	TGCGCCAGCAGCCAAGTTGAGAGCGGGAGGTTCCACAATGAGCAGTTCTTC
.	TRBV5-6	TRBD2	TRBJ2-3	CASSSRRTSNTQYF	TGTGCCAGCAGCTCTAGGAGGACTAGCAATACGCAGTATTTT
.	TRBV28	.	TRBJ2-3	CASSSYTDTQYF	TGTGCCAGCAGTTCCTACACAGATACGCAGTATTTT
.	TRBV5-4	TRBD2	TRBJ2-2	CASSSREDGMTGELFF	TGTGCCAGCAGCTCTCGGGAGGACGGCATGACCGGGGAGCTGTTTTTT
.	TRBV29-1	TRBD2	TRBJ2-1	CSVAQGLAESYNEQFF	TGCAGCGTTGCCCAGGGCCTAGCGGAGTCCTACAATGAGCAGTTCTTC
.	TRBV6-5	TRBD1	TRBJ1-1	CASSKKTGENTEAFF	TGTGCCAGCAGTAAAAAGACAGGGGAGAACACTGAAGCTTTCTTT
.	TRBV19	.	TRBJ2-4	CASTLRPTLGLAKNIQYF	TGTGCCAGCACGCTAAGACCAACTCTGGGGCTAGCCAAAAACATTCAGTACTTC
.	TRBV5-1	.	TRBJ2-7	CASSVGASEEQYF	TGCGCCAGCAGCGTAGGAGCGAGCGAGGAGCAGTACTTC
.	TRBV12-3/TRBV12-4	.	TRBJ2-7	CASSAGDYEQYF	TGTGCCAGCAGCGCCGGGGACTACGAGCAGTACTTC
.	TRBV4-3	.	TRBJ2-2	CASSQDPPGAANTGELFF	TGCGCCAGCAGCCAAGATCCCCCAGGGGCCGCGAACACCGGGGAGCTGTTTTTT
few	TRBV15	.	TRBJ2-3	CATSRAGVGGTDTQYF	TGTGCCACCAGCAGAGCGGGGGTCGGAGGCACAGATACGCAGTATTTT
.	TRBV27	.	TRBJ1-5	CASSPAYNQPQHF	TGTGCCAGCAGTCCCGCCTACAATCAGCCCCAGCATTTT
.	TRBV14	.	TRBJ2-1	CASSHRDLIYNEQFF	TGTGCCAGCAGCCATAGGGACCTTATCTACAATGAGCAGTTCTTC
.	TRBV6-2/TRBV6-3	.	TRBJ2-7	CASSYESTEQYF	TGTGCCAGCAGTTACGAGTCAACTGAGCAGTACTTC